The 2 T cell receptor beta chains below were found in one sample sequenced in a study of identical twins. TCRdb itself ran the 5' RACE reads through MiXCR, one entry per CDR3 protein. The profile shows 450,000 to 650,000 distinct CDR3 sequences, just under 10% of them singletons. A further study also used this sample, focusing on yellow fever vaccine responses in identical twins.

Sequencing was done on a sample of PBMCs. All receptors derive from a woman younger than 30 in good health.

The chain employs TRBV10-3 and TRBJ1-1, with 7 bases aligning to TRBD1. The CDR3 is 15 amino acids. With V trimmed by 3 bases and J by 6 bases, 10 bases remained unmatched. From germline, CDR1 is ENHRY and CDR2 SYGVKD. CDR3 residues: CAISDADRRHPEAFF. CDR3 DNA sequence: TGTGCCATCAGTGACGCGGACAGGCGGCATCCTGAAGCTTTCTTT.

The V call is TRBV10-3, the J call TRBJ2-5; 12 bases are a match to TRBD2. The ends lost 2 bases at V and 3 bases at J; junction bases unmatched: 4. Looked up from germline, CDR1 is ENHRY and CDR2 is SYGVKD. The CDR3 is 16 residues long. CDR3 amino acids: CAISEPRLAGEETQYF. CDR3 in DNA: TGTGCCATCAGTGAGCCAAGACTAGCGGGGGAAGAGACCCAGTACTTC.